This T cell receptor beta chain was captured in a study of T cells expressing NK-cell markers. General study results and limits: One observes that, in several donors, these clonotypes were also the leading ones within the CD3+CD56-NKG2C+ fraction.

As concerns this clonotype: As yet, its antigen is unknown.

Reanalyzing the 5' RACE reads, TCRdb keeps one entry per CDR3 protein, without DNA. The table counts 500,000 to 700,000 distinct CDR3 sequences; approximately 3.6% lies in the top ten. Sequencing used blood T cells: a sorted CD56 or NKG2C T cell subset, CD4+ or CD8+ T cells, or bulk PBMC T cells (not recorded which). The receptor comes from a young man in good health.

The CDR3 here is CASSRDLRYTDTQYF. The chain couples TRBV2 to TRBJ2-3; absent DNA, TCRdb's TRBD2 call cannot be checked. This CDR3 has 15 residues. Germline V gives CDR1 SNHLY, CDR2 FYNNEI.